Below, 14 T cell receptor beta chains from the same sample are listed, as sequenced in a study of OX40 agonist ivuxolimab in advanced cancers. The data were produced by immunoSEQ multiplex PCR, yet TCRdb's version contains in-frame clones alone and is incomplete. The sample lists about 130,000 clones, about 92% occurring once. The sequencing used CD4+ or CD8+ T cells sorted from blood, collected in a trial of the OX40 agonist ivuxolimab. All receptors derive from an adult with an advanced solid tumor such as melanoma, head and neck, liver or kidney cancer.

This clone was picked up one time. The chain couples TRBV7-2 to TRBJ1-1; a weak D match, TRBD1 (5 bases). This CDR3 has 14 residues. Trimming took 5 bases from V and 5 from J, leaving 15 bases between them. Germline V gene sequence: CDR1 SGHTA, CDR2 FQGNSA. CDR3 sequence reads: CASSPPLGRTEAFF. The DNA of the CDR3 is TGTGCCAGCAGCCCACCACTGGGGCGGACTGAAGCTTTCTTT.

The CDR3 DNA reads TGTGCCAGCAGGTTAAGCGGAGTGGTCTACGAGCAGTACTTC. It is translated as CASRLSGVVYEQYF. The chain employs TRBV28 and TRBJ2-7; tentatively, D is TRBD2 (5 bases). Trimming left V 6 bases short and J 3 bases short, with 15 bases between. Germline lookup yields CDR1 MDHEN and CDR2 SYDVKM. The CDR3 runs to 14 residues.

J is TRBJ2-5 and V is TRBV2; D may be TRBD1 (6 bases). V dropped 7 bases and J dropped 5 bases, with 17 bases sitting between them. The CDR3 runs 14 residues. The germline gives CDR1 SNHLY, CDR2 FYNNEI. The CDR3 loop is CASTAGVVGETQYF. As DNA, the CDR3 is TGTGCCAGCACCGCAGGGGTGGTGGGGGAGACCCAGTACTTC.

The chain combines TRBV5-6 with TRBJ1-4; a weak D match, TRBD1 (6 bases). Germline V CDR1 and CDR2: SGHDT, YYEEEE. CDR3 length equals 18 residues. V was shortened by 0 bases and J by 0 bases, with 15 bases between the two germline ends. CDR3 region: CASSLGTGGLPTNEKLFF. In DNA, the CDR3 is TGTGCCAGCAGCTTGGGAACGGGGGGCCTGCCAACTAATGAAAAACTGTTTTTT. The full variable domain, completed using reference TRBV5-6 and TRBJ1-4, is DAGVTQSPTHLIKTRGQQVTLRCSPKSGHDTVSWYQQALGQGPQFIFQYYEEEERQRGNFPDRFSGHQFPNYSSELNVNALLLGDSALYLCASSLGTGGLPTNEKLFFGSGTQLSVL.

The chain links TRBV21-1 to TRBJ2-2; TRBD1, the D gene given by the table, was not confirmed from the DNA. TRBV21-1 is annotated as a pseudogene. CDR3 length: 15 residues. The CDR3 DNA is TGTGCCAGCAGCAACAGGGGGATGAACACCGGGGAGCTGTTTTTT. It yields the protein CASSNRGMNTGELFF.

With respect to this clone: At one boundary the junction diverges from the germline segment, which might be a read error. The J gene is TRBJ2-7, the V gene TRBV5-1, with D unclear. CDR3 length equals 10 residues. Germline values: CDR1 SGHRS, CDR2 YFSETQ. CDR3 in amino acids: CASSLARPTF. DNA of the CDR3: TGCGCCAGCAGCTTGGCCAGGCCCACCTTC.

The chain links TRBV19 to TRBJ1-2; D gene uncertain. The CDR3 covers 14 residues. Germline-derived CDR1 and CDR2 are LNHDA and SQIVND (reference sequence). V was trimmed by 0 bases and J by 2 bases, leaving 7 bases between them. CDR3 nucleotides: TGTGCCAGTAGTATAGATGACGGAAACTATGGCTACACCTTC. Residues: CASSIDDGNYGYTF.

The chain couples TRBV5-6 to TRBJ2-1; TRBD2 matches 10 bases. J gave up 6 bases and V 7 bases, and 7 bases lay outside the gene matches. Per germline, CDR1 SGHDT and CDR2 YYEEEE. There are 14 residues in the CDR3. In nucleotides, the CDR3 is TGTGCCAGCCGTAGACTAGCGGGTCCCAATGAGCAGTTCTTC. Its protein is CASRRLAGPNEQFF.

The chain is built from TRBV11-2 and TRBJ2-7; the D gene is possibly TRBD1 (6 bases). Trimming stripped 4 bases from V and 3 bases from J, with 13 bases between. The CDR3 loop spans 14 amino acids. CDR1 SGHAT and CDR2 FQNNGV come from the germline V gene. CDR3 nucleotide sequence: TGTGCCAGCAGCTCGGATGGGGGCCTCTACGAGCAGTACTTC. Translating gives CASSSDGGLYEQYF. Full variable domain (missing parts from reference TRBV11-2 and TRBJ2-7): EAGVAQSPRYKIIEKRQSVAFWCNPISGHATLYWYQQILGQGPKLLIQFQNNGVVDDSQLPKDRFSAERLKGVDSTLKIQPAKLEDSAVYLCASSSDGGLYEQYFGPGTRLTVT.

A remark on this clone: The junction does not match germline at one end; this may be a read error. The V call is TRBV5-1, the J call TRBJ1-6; no firm D call. The CDR3 runs to 12 residues. Germline lookup yields CDR1 SGHRS and CDR2 YFSETQ. This chain's CDR3 is CASSSNNSPLHF. CDR3 DNA sequence: TGCGCCAGCAGCTCCAATAATTCACCCCTCCACTTT.

The CDR3 bases are TGTGCCAGCAGCTTGGAAACAGGCTTAAACTACGAGCAGTACTTC. Its translation: CASSLETGLNYEQYF. This chain uses TRBV5-6 with TRBJ2-7; TRBD1 is a possible D gene (5 bases). Trimming removed 0 bases from V and 3 bases from J, with 13 bases in between. Germline V gene lookup returns CDR1 SGHDT and CDR2 YYEEEE. The CDR3 extends over 15 amino acids.

In its sample, this clone was seen a few times. The V gene is TRBV28, the J gene TRBJ1-1; D remains ambiguous. CDR3 length: 11 amino acids. The germline V gene has CDR1 MDHEN and CDR2 SYDVKM. Trimming removed 6 bases from V and 8 bases from J, with 10 bases in between. Written as DNA, the CDR3 is TGTGCCAGCAGGCGGACTCACGAAGCTTTCTTT. Residues: CASRRTHEAFF.

This clone was counted a single time. The genes are TRBV4-1 and TRBJ2-1; 7 bases line up with TRBD1. Unmatched junction bases numbered 10, after V lost 0 bases and J lost 5 bases. From germline, CDR1 is MGHRA and CDR2 YSYEKL. CDR3 length equals 17 residues. CDR3 DNA: TGCGCCAGCAGCCAAGACCCGACAGGGCGACGAGACAATGAGCAGTTCTTC. This codes for CASSQDPTGRRDNEQFF.

The rearrangement links TRBV19 to TRBJ1-1; D is undetermined. The ends were cut back, 0 bases at V and 1 base at J, with 9 bases in the middle. The germline V gene encodes CDR1 LNHDA and CDR2 SQIVND (reference sequence). This CDR3 contains 15 residues. The CDR3 loop reads CASSIDRTKNTEAFF. The CDR3 DNA sequence: TGTGCCAGTAGTATAGACAGGACTAAGAACACTGAAGCTTTCTTT.